The sequence of this TCR beta chain was determined in a study of blood T cell repertoires in COVID-19. Study-wide context: Whether acute or convalescent, the COVID-19 samples came from the United States, Italy and Spain. PBMCs, B-cell-depleted T cells, or T cells were the source of the cDNA or gDNA that made up the material.

As handled by the study authors: Amplification with reference gene primers provided the estimates of nucleated cell counts. Clones were sequenced by immunoSEQ multiplex PCR, and TCRdb holds only the in-frame ones, with some missing. V, J and clone size reflect that table, while D and trimming were determined from the DNA. The data contain about 20,000 clones, about 88% of them seen just once; the ten biggest clones take up roughly 30%. Germline CDR1 and CDR2: SGHTA and FQGNSA. CDR3 length: 14 residues. V shed 3 bases, J shed 2 bases, and the junction held 2 bases outside the gene matches. Sequencing was carried out using peripheral blood. This chain uses TRBV7-2 with TRBJ2-7; 9 nucleotides line up with TRBD1. This sequence was found in a human donor with active COVID-19. The donor label of this sample is uncertain. The CDR3 DNA is TGTGCCAGCAGCTTGGACAGGGGCGCCTACGAGCAGTACTTC. This translates into CASSLDRGAYEQYF. The entire variable domain, with the rest obtained from reference TRBV7-2 and TRBJ2-7, is as follows: GAGVSQSPSNKVTEKGKDVELRCDPISGHTALYWYRQSLGQGLEFLIYFQGNSAPDKSGLPSDRFSAERTGGSVSTLTIQRTQQEDSAVYLCASSLDRGAYEQYFGPGTRLTVT.